The 7 T cell receptor beta chains below all came from one sample that was sequenced in a study of response to subunit inactivated influenza vaccine. Via MiXCR, TCRdb re-called the RT-PCR reads, giving one row per CDR3 protein. There are roughly 570,000 distinct CDR3 sequences in the sample; roughly 15% occur only once, and around 10% lies in the top ten. This material consisted of PBMCs from blood, taken roughly 12 days after vaccination. These receptors were collected from a man aged 50 or older who received an inactivated influenza vaccine.

The CDR3: CASSLADRGRGETQYF. In DNA, the CDR3 is TGCGCCAGCAGCTTGGCCGACAGGGGTCGGGGAGAGACCCAGTACTTC. V is TRBV5-1 and J is TRBJ2-5; 8 nucleotides align to TRBD1. The CDR3 has 16 amino acids. Looked up from germline, CDR1 is SGHRS and CDR2 is YFSETQ. The ends lost 0 bases at V and 4 bases at J; junction bases unmatched: 8.

The V and J genes are TRBV7-9 and TRBJ2-1; 12 nucleotides line up with TRBD2. The CDR3 spans 15 residues. After removal of 4 bases from V and 10 bases from J, the junction contained 8 bases not matched to a gene. Germline V gene sequence: CDR1 SEHNR, CDR2 FQNEAQ (reference sequence). DNA for the CDR3: TGTGCCAGCAGCTCTCTAGGACTAGCGGGAAGGGAGCAGTTCTTC. Translating it yields CASSSLGLAGREQFF.

The chain links TRBV28 to TRBJ2-6; D uncertain. Trimming pared 5 bases from V and 0 bases from J, leaving 11 bases between. Per germline, CDR1 MDHEN and CDR2 SYDVKM. The CDR3 extends over 16 amino acids. CDR3 protein: CASSRELNSGANVLTF. The CDR3 DNA sequence: TGTGCCAGCAGTAGAGAGTTAAACTCTGGGGCCAACGTCCTGACTTTC.

V and J are TRBV4-1 and TRBJ2-3; D remains ambiguous. Trimming took off 0 bases at V and 1 base at J, with 11 bases between the two ends. The CDR3 extends over 16 amino acids. CDR1 MGHRA and CDR2 YSYEKL come from the germline V gene. The CDR3 protein is CASSQDHPQGTDTQYF. The DNA of the CDR3 is TGCGCCAGCAGCCAAGATCATCCCCAGGGCACAGATACGCAGTATTTT.

The rearrangement uses TRBV4-2 and TRBJ2-2; possibly TRBD2 for D (6 bases). This CDR3 comprises 14 residues. CDR1 is LGHNA, CDR2 YNFKEQ, per germline. The V end lost 4 bases, the J end lost 5 bases, and 11 bases lay between the germline ends. Written as DNA, the CDR3 is TGTGCCAGCAGCCCGGGGGTTCAAACCGGGGAGCTGTTTTTT. This translates into CASSPGVQTGELFF.

V is TRBV28 and J is TRBJ2-1; TRBD2 agrees at 10 bases. The CDR3 runs to 14 residues. In germline, CDR1 is MDHEN, CDR2 SYDVKM. Trimming took 7 bases from V and 4 from J; bases not matched to a gene: 4. The CDR3 nucleotides are TGTGCCAGCATCCTAGCGGGAGATTACAATGAGCAGTTCTTC. As protein: CASILAGDYNEQFF.

Only a few counts were recorded for this clonotype. The V gene is TRBV7-9, the J gene TRBJ2-7, with D possibly TRBD1 on 5 matching bases. V was cut by 5 bases and J by 0 bases, with 14 bases left in between. This CDR3 comprises 15 residues. Germline lookup yields CDR1 SEHNR and CDR2 FQNEAQ (reference sequence). DNA of the CDR3: TGTGCCAGCAGCACCTTCTCGACAGACTCCTACGAGCAGTACTTC. Protein product: CASSTFSTDSYEQYF.